The source of this T cell receptor beta chain is a study of CD8+CD57+ T cells in acquired aplastic anemia. An expansion of CD8+CD57+ cells by flow cytometry had been shown in patients chosen for sequencing. Using genomic DNA as the template, TCR beta VDJ and CDR3 profiling was carried out. TCRdb reanalysed the reads using MiXCR and keeps one entry per CDR3 protein. The sample shows around 430,000 distinct CDR3 sequences, about a third of them seen only once. V was pared by 3 bases and J by 7 bases, with 12 bases between. Per the germline V gene, CDR1 is SGDLS and CDR2 is YYNGEE. CDR3 length equals 13 residues. This clonotype was seen only a few times.

The TCR originated in a human donor with aplastic anemia. The material sequenced was sorted CD4+, CD8+, or CD8+CD57+ T cells (not recorded which) from PBMCs. The rearrangement uses TRBV9 and TRBJ2-3; no clear D. The CDR3 DNA follows: TGTGCCAGCAGCGAGAGTTTAGGAAATACGCAGTATTTT. It is translated as CASSESLGNTQYF. Full variable domain (rest looked up from reference TRBV9 and TRBJ2-3): DSGVTQTPKHLITATGQRVTLRCSPRSGDLSVYWYQQSLDQGLQFLIQYYNGEERAKGNILERFSAQQFPDLHSELNLSSLELGDSALYFCASSESLGNTQYFGPGTRLTVL.